The T cell receptor (beta chain) described here comes from a study of cytomegalovirus exposure and HLA in healthy donors. Study as a whole: Samples from HLA-typed donors yielded around 79 million unique TCRs in an early data release. Study results and caveats: An analysis done earlier found most TCR beta V segments productive about 90% or about 30% of the time.

In the PCR, 60 Vbeta and 13 Jbeta primers were used. Sequencing used immunoSEQ multiplex PCR; TCRdb keeps in-frame clones, though not all of them. The repertoire consists of around 85,000 clones, with approximately 80% occurring once and the leading ten covering 20% to 25%. These donors, healthy bone marrow donors, were studied. Sampled while nominally healthy, donors likely had unrecorded immune exposures. CDR3 length: 16 residues. The germline CDR1 and CDR2 sequences are LNHNV and YYDKDF (reference sequence). V gave up 0 bases and J gave up 2 bases; unmatched junction bases: 3. Worth noting for this clone: Its antigen is currently unknown.

The chain couples TRBV15 to TRBJ1-4, with 7 bases identical to TRBD1. This TCR derives from a woman aged 45-60 years in good health and CMV-seropositive. The sequencing input was PBMCs. The CDR3 loop reads CATSREPTGTNEKLFF. The CDR3 nucleotides read TGTGCCACCAGCAGAGAGCCGACAGGGACTAATGAAAAACTGTTTTTT.